A selection of T cell receptor beta chains follows, all from one sample in a study of graft-versus-host responses after intestinal transplantation. Some clones are missing from TCRdb's copy, which holds only in-frame ones; the method was immunoSEQ multiplex PCR. This sample has about 7,600 clones; roughly 80% occur once, and the top ten carry about 10%. The sequencing here drew on ileum tissue, taken 120 to 130 days after transplant. The receptors were sampled from a human patient who received an intestinal transplant, so some T cells may come from the graft donor. Both conserved end residues are part of each CDR3. The D gene is left open where the match is weak. Where a row states a size, it is once, few, many or the class of an expanded clone; other rows omit it.

- | TRBJ1-5 | TRBV6-1 | - | TGTGCCAGCGCACAGGATCCAGGGGGCAATCAGCCCCAGCATTTT | CASAQDPGGNQPQHF
- | TRBJ2-7 | TRBV19 | TRBD1 | TGTGCCAGTAGTTCCCTCCGACTTGGGACAGGCTCCTACGAGCAGTACTTC | CASSSLRLGTGSYEQYF
- | TRBJ2-1 | TRBV27 | - | TGTGCCAGCAGTTTAGTTGGGGGTTTAAATGAGCAGTTCTTC | CASSLVGGLNEQFF
- | TRBJ2-7 | TRBV5-5 | - | TGTGCCAGCAGCTCGAGGGTAGGCTCCTACGAGCAGTACTTC | CASSSRVGSYEQYF
- | TRBJ2-2 | TRBV5-1 | TRBD2 | TGCGCCAGCAGCCTAGTTAGCGGGATGGTCACCGGGGAGCTGTTTTTT | CASSLVSGMVTGELFF
- | TRBJ2-7 | TRBV19 | - | TGTGCCAGTAGTATCGCGTCCGAGCAGTACTTC | CASSIASEQYF
- | TRBJ1-5 | TRBV2 | TRBD1 | TGTGCCAGCAGAGCCCAGACAGGGGTAGCTCAGCCCCAGCATTTT | CASRAQTGVAQPQHF
- | TRBJ1-1 | TRBV11-2 | TRBD1 | TGTGCCAGCAGCTCTCGGACAGGGGCGAACACTGAAGCTTTCTTT | CASSSRTGANTEAFF
- | TRBJ1-1 | TRBV5-1 | TRBD1 | TGCGCCAGCAGCATCCAGGCCACAGGGGGCACTGAAGCTTTCTTT | CASSIQATGGTEAFF
- | TRBJ1-5 | TRBV7-9 | - | TGTGCCAGCAGCCCAACAGGGCCTCTACTTTATCAGCCCCAGCATTTT | CASSPTGPLLYQPQHF
- | TRBJ2-6 | TRBV27 | TRBD1 | TGTGCCAGTGGACAGGGCGAGGCCAACGTCCTGACTTTC | CASGQGEANVLTF
- | TRBJ2-3 | TRBV7-8 | - | TGTGCCAGCAGACCCACGACAGGAAGCCCCACAGATACGCAGTATTTT | CASRPTTGSPTDTQYF
- | TRBJ2-7 | TRBV7-2 | - | TGTGCCAGCAGCCGCGGACCGGGCGGCAACGAGCAGTACTTC | CASSRGPGGNEQYF
- | TRBJ2-5 | TRBV4-1 | - | TGCGCCAGCAGCCAAGTGCATCCGGGACATCTACAAGAGACCCAGTACTTC | CASSQVHPGHLQETQYF
- | TRBJ2-7 | TRBV30 | TRBD1 | TGTGCCTGGAGTGCCGGACAGGGGGACTACGAGCAGTACTTC | CAWSAGQGDYEQYF
- | TRBJ1-1 | TRBV9 | - | TGTGCCAGCAGCCCACAAGGGGACTCCCGGACAGCTTTCTTT | CASSPQGDSRTAFF
- | TRBJ2-7 | TRBV13 | - | TGTGCCAGCAGCCAAGGCGGCGCCGAGCAGTACTTC | CASSQGGAEQYF
- | TRBJ1-1 | TRBV29-1 | - | TGCAGCGTTCTGAACACTGAAGCTTTCTTT | CSVLNTEAFF
few | TRBJ1-6 | TRBV6-5 | - | TGTGCCAGCAGTACACAGGGTAGGGATTCACCCCTCCACTTT | CASSTQGRDSPLHF
- | TRBJ2-7 | TRBV11-3 | - | TGTGCCAGCAGCTTGGCTGGAGCTTACGAGCAGTACTTC | CASSLAGAYEQYF
- | TRBJ2-5 | TRBV6-5 | TRBD2 | TGTGCCAGCACTAGCGGGGGGGCCGAAGAGACCCAGTACTTC | CASTSGGAEETQYF
- | TRBJ2-2 | TRBV19 | - | TGTGCCAGTAGTGTTAGCGCTGCTGGCGGGGAGCTGTTTTTT | CASSVSAAGGELFF
- | TRBJ1-2 | TRBV5-4 | - | TGTGCCAGCAGCCAGGACTCCCAGGGCTATGGCTACACCTTC | CASSQDSQGYGYTF
- | TRBJ2-1 | TRBV7-9 | TRBD1 | TGTGCCAGCAGCTTCTCCGTTGGCCAGAACAGGGGTCAGTTCTTC | CASSFSVGQNRGQFF
- | TRBJ2-7 | TRBV5-1 | - | TGCGCCAGCAGCTTACGGTTCCGCGACGAGCAGTACTTC | CASSLRFRDEQYF
- | TRBJ2-5 | TRBV2 | TRBD2 | TGTGCCAGCAGTGAAGCGCTAGCGGGAGGAGAGACCCAGTACTTC | CASSEALAGGETQYF
- | TRBJ2-2 | TRBV4-1 | TRBD1 | TGCGCCAGCAGCCAAGAGACAGGGTCAGGAACCGGGGAGCTGTTTTTT | CASSQETGSGTGELFF
few | TRBJ1-3 | TRBV7-9 | TRBD1 | TGTGCCAGCAGCCCGGGACAGCCGAGCTCTGGAAACACCATATATTTT | CASSPGQPSSGNTIYF
- | TRBJ2-1 | TRBV7-9 | - | TGTGCCAGCAGCTTAGCGCGGGGTGAGCAGTTCTTC | CASSLARGEQFF
- | TRBJ2-2 | TRBV7-9 | TRBD2 | TGTGCCAGCAGCCTTTCTAGCGGGGAAGTTCGGCGGGGGGAGCTGTTTTTT | CASSLSSGEVRRGELFF
- | TRBJ1-1 | TRBV6-1 | - | TGTGCCAGCAGTTCCCGTGGGGGGAACACTGAAGCTTTCTTT | CASSSRGGNTEAFF